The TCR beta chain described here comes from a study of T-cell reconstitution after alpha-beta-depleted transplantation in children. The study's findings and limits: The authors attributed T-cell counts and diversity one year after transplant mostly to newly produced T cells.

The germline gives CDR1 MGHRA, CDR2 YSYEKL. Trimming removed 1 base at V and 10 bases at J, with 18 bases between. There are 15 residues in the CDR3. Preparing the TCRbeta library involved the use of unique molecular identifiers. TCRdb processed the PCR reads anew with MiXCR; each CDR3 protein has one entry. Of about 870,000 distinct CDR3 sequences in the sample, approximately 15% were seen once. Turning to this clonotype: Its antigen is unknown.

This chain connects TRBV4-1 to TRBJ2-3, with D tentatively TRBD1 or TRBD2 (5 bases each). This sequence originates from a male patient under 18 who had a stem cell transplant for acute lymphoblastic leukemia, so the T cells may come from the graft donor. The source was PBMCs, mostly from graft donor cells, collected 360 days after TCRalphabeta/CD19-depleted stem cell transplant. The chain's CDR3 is CASSQGGGWGSAQYF. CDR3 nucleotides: TGCGCCAGCAGCCAAGGGGGCGGTTGGGGGTCTGCGCAGTATTTT.